This record covers a single T cell receptor (beta chain). The V and J ends lost 3 bases and 5 bases respectively, with 11 bases between them. The germline CDR1 and CDR2 sequences are DFQATT and SNEGSKA (reference sequence). This CDR3 spans 13 amino acids. The sample originates from a study of patients and donors after allogeneic stem cell transplantation. MiXCR, applied by TCRdb to the RT-PCR reads, yields one record per CDR3 protein. The sample has about 90,000 distinct CDR3 sequences, 48% seen once. The receptor's source is a human donor who was either an allogeneic HSCT recipient or a stem cell or donor lymphocyte infusion donor (not recorded which). It is not recorded whose cells these are; they may come from a transplant donor. The chain uses TRBV20-1 and TRBJ1-5, with D possibly TRBD1 on 6 matching bases. Material for sequencing was blood, either unsorted or a sorted T cell fraction (not recorded which). Here the CDR3 reads CSARGGADQPQHF. The CDR3 bases are TGCAGTGCTAGGGGGGGGGCGGATCAGCCCCAGCATTTT.